This passage covers 9 T cell receptor beta chains from one sample sequenced in a study of T cell repertoires in cytomegalovirus infection. Their antigen targets remain unknown. TCRdb re-called the reads with MiXCR, one entry per CDR3 protein. This repertoire shows 700,000 to 850,000 distinct CDR3 sequences, approximately 29% found once; its top ten account for around 12%. Sample: cultured CD8+ T cells from PBMCs, taken from culture after CMV antigen stimulation. The receptors derive from a human donor in good health (CMV status not recorded). Some clones in this sample may be carry-over from other donors' samples.

This clonotype was counted many times. V gene TRBV7-2 combines with J gene TRBJ2-5; weak D call: TRBD1 (5 bases). Germline CDR1 and CDR2: SGHTA and FQGNSA. The CDR3 runs 16 residues. V was pared by 5 bases and J by 2 bases, with 18 bases between. The CDR3 DNA is TGTGCCAGCAGCCCATCTGTGAACAGGCTACAAGAGACCCAGTACTTC. Translation: CASSPSVNRLQETQYF.

This clonotype was seen a handful of times. The chain is built from TRBV6-6 and TRBJ2-2; D is ambiguous. Trimming shortened V by 5 bases and J by 3 bases, and 16 bases separated the two germline ends. CDR1 is MNHNY, CDR2 SVGAGI, per germline (reference sequence). This CDR3 comprises 16 residues. CDR3: CASSLLRNRDTGELFF. The CDR3 nucleotides read TGTGCCAGCAGTCTTCTTAGAAATCGGGACACCGGGGAGCTGTTTTTT.

This sequence joins TRBV6-1 and TRBJ2-7; tentatively, D is TRBD1 (5 bases). Trimming stripped 4 bases from V and 1 base from J, with 17 bases between. The CDR3 runs 16 residues. Germline V gives CDR1 MNHNS, CDR2 SASEGT. CDR3 coding DNA: TGTGCCAGCAGTGGCCCCGGACATTCAACGTCCTACGAGCAGTACGTC. It is translated as CASSGPGHSTSYEQYV.

The sample holds a few counts of this clonotype. V gene TRBV6-5 combines with J gene TRBJ2-1; 8 positions agree with TRBD2. This CDR3 has 16 residues. Losses at the gene ends were 0 bases for V and 3 bases for J; bases not matched to a gene: 4. Looked up from germline, CDR1 is MNHEY and CDR2 is SVGAGI. CDR3 residues: CASSYSAGGNYNEQFF. In DNA, the CDR3 is TGTGCCAGCAGTTACTCGGCGGGGGGTAACTACAATGAGCAGTTCTTC.

The V gene is TRBV7-9, the J gene TRBJ1-5; TRBD1 matches at 7 bases. CDR3 length equals 16 residues. Trimming cost V 4 bases and J 2 bases; bases outside gene matches: 8. Germline CDR1 reads SEHNR; CDR2 reads FQNEAQ (reference sequence). CDR3 DNA sequence: TGTGCCAGCAGCTATCAACAGGGGCTGGGCAATCAGCCCCAGCATTTT. Amino acid sequence: CASSYQQGLGNQPQHF.

There are a few counts of this clonotype. V and J are TRBV7-8 and TRBJ2-7; 11 bases agree with TRBD1. The trim removed 1 base at V and 4 bases at J, leaving 3 bases unmatched. Germline CDR1 is SGHVS and CDR2 is FQNEAQ. The CDR3 is 15 residues long. CDR3 residues: CASSLGTGGGYEQYV. The DNA for the CDR3 is TGTGCCAGCAGCTTAGGGACAGGGGGCGGGTACGAGCAGTACGTC.

The chain couples TRBV19 to TRBJ1-6; perhaps TRBD1 as D (6 bases). Per germline, CDR1 LNHDA and CDR2 SQIVND (reference sequence). The V end lost 8 bases, the J end lost 8 bases, and 19 bases lay between the germline ends. This CDR3 has 15 amino acids. The chain's CDR3 is CASGPGVSDYSPLHF. The CDR3 DNA reads TGTGCCAGTGGTCCAGGGGTCAGCGATTATTCACCCCTCCACTTT. Based on the CDR3 plus reference TRBV19 and TRBJ1-6, the full variable domain is DGGITQSPKYLFRKEGQNVTLSCEQNLNHDAMYWYRQDPGQGLRLIYYSQIVNDFQKGDIAEGYSVSREKKESFPLTVTSAQKNPTAFYLCASGPGVSDYSPLHFGNGTRLTVT.

At least ten counts were recorded for this clonotype. This chain joins TRBV12-3 or TRBV12-4 and TRBJ1-2, with no clear D. Between the trimmed V and J ends, which lost 0 bases and 3 bases, there was a span of 11 bases. CDR3 length: 15 amino acids. In DNA form, the CDR3 reads TGTGCCAGCAGTTTAGCGCCGGGTGCCCACTATGGCTACACCTTC. Its protein is CASSLAPGAHYGYTF.

This clonotype has just a few counts. V is TRBV5-6 and J is TRBJ2-3, with TRBD1 as a possible D gene (5 bases). Germline CDR1 is SGHDT and CDR2 is YYEEEE. V was cut by 6 bases and J by 3 bases, with 20 bases left in between. The CDR3 contains 16 residues. The CDR3: CASTISPQTVTDTQYF. CDR3 coding DNA: TGTGCCAGCACCATTTCACCTCAGACAGTGACAGATACGCAGTATTTT.